The 14 T cell receptor beta chains presented below share a single source sample, sequenced in a study of beta chain features in type 1 diabetes. Broader study findings: Shorter TCRB CDR3s, moderately but significantly so, were found in Type 1 diabetes patients in all four CD4+ subsets.

As every portion of the isolated RNA was reverse transcribed, the sequencing read expressed TCRB transcripts. Sequencing used immunoSEQ multiplex PCR; TCRdb keeps in-frame clones, though not all of them. Counted here are 300,000 to 350,000 clones, approximately 9.7% occurring once; the ten biggest clones make up less than 1.2%. Their specific antigens are unknown. Sequences were obtained from central memory CD4+ T cells from blood. These receptors came from a man younger than 40 with type 1 diabetes.

The sample holds a few counts of this clone. V usage is TRBV19 and J usage is TRBJ1-5; the D gene is possibly TRBD1 (5 bases). The germline V gene has CDR1 LNHDA and CDR2 SQIVND (reference sequence). V shed 5 bases and J shed 3 bases, with 11 bases lying between them. This CDR3 is built from 14 residues. CDR3 residues: CASSVGDHNQPQHF. CDR3 DNA sequence: TGTGCCAGTAGTGTTGGGGACCACAATCAGCCCCAGCATTTT.

In this sample, this clone turned up a few times. The rearrangement joins TRBV21-1 to TRBJ1-6. TRBV21-1 is noted as a pseudogene. CDR3 size: 15 residues. The CDR3 coding sequence is TGTGCCAGCAGCAAGTGGGGAGGGTTGAATTCACCCCTCCACTTT. Translating gives CASSKWGGLNSPLHF.

Worth noting for this clone: This CDR3 is also generated by other DNA sequences in the sample. The chain couples TRBV5-8 to TRBJ2-1; 12 positions agree with TRBD2. Germline CDR1 SGHTS, CDR2 YDEGEE. CDR3 length: 15 residues. V lost 0 bases and J lost 5; bases outside the gene matches: 0. The CDR3: CASSLGLAGDNEQFF. CDR3 coding DNA: TGTGCCAGCAGCTTGGGACTAGCGGGGGACAATGAGCAGTTCTTC.

CDR3 nucleotide sequence: TGTGCCAGCAGCTTGGACGAGGTTAGCACAGATACGCAGTATTTT. Its protein is CASSLDEVSTDTQYF. The J gene is TRBJ2-3, the V gene TRBV5-4; D is uncertain. V was cut by 0 bases and J by 0 bases, with 8 bases left in between. Germline-derived CDR1 and CDR2 are SGHNT and YYREEE (reference sequence). The CDR3 sequence is 15 residues long.

This clone was counted a few times. The CDR3 nucleotides read TGTGCCAGCAGCTTAGCTCGACAGCTTTCTGGAAACACCATATATTTT. This translates into CASSLARQLSGNTIYF. The gene calls are TRBV7-2 and TRBJ1-3, with D perhaps TRBD1 (5 bases). The CDR3 totals 16 residues. V lost 0 bases and J lost 1, with 10 bases in between. Germline CDR1 reads SGHTA; CDR2 reads FQGNSA.

In this sample, this clone turned up a few times. V gene TRBV4-3 combines with J gene TRBJ2-1; 9 positions agree with TRBD2. Germline CDR1 is LGHNA and CDR2 is YSLEER. The ends lost 2 bases at V and 0 bases at J; junction bases unmatched: 11. The CDR3 length is 19 residues. The CDR3 coding sequence is TGCGCCAGCAGCCAAAGGGCTAGCGGGGCCCTTAGCTCCTACAATGAGCAGTTCTTC. Translating gives CASSQRASGALSSYNEQFF.

J is TRBJ1-2 and V is TRBV27; D is unresolved. The CDR3 is made up of 15 amino acids. Germline V gene data show CDR1 as MNHEY and CDR2 as SMNVEV (reference sequence). V was shortened by 2 bases and J by 3 bases, with 13 bases between the two germline ends. The CDR3 sequence: CASSLTPTGHYGYTF. The CDR3 DNA reads TGTGCCAGCAGTTTAACCCCGACGGGCCACTATGGCTACACCTTC.

The chain joins TRBV5-6 to TRBJ2-7, with D possibly being TRBD1 (5 bases). This CDR3 region has 11 residues. The V end was cut by 4 bases, the J end by 9 bases, with 11 bases between. Germline CDR1 reads SGHDT; CDR2 reads YYEEEE. The CDR3 protein is CASSAEGAQYF. The CDR3 nucleotides read TGTGCCAGCAGCGCTGAAGGGGCGCAGTACTTC. Together with reference TRBV5-6 and TRBJ2-7, the CDR3 gives the full variable domain: DAGVTQSPTHLIKTRGQQVTLRCSPKSGHDTVSWYQQALGQGPQFIFQYYEEEERQRGNFPDRFSGHQFPNYSSELNVNALLLGDSALYLCASSAEGAQYFGPGTRLTVT.

V and J are TRBV29-1 and TRBJ1-2; no reliable D call. V was shortened by 5 bases and J by 8 bases, with 24 bases between the two germline ends. The CDR3 is 15 residues long. Germline V gene data show CDR1 as SQVTM and CDR2 as ANQGSEA. The CDR3 sequence: CSVPVRFPRTGGYTF. CDR3 DNA: TGCAGCGTTCCTGTACGTTTTCCTCGGACCGGCGGCTACACCTTC.

This clone was seen ten or more times. V is TRBV7-9 and J is TRBJ2-7; D remains unclear. Trimming took off 1 base at V and 6 bases at J, with 1 base between the two ends. Germline CDR1 reads SEHNR; CDR2 reads FQNEAQ (reference sequence). This CDR3 has 10 amino acids. For the CDR3, the DNA is TGTGCCAGCAGCTTAGGCGAGCAGTACTTC. This sequence encodes CASSLGEQYF.

The CDR3 reads CAISESTGTYGYTF. The CDR3 DNA reads TGTGCCATCAGTGAGTCAACAGGGACCTATGGCTACACCTTC. This chain connects TRBV10-3 to TRBJ1-2, with TRBD1 as a possible D gene (6 bases). This CDR3 contains 14 residues. The germline V gene encodes CDR1 ENHRY and CDR2 SYGVKD. V lost 0 bases to trimming and J lost 4 bases, with 9 bases between them.

This clone occurred a few times. The gene calls are TRBV7-9 and TRBJ2-5; D may correspond to TRBD1 or TRBD2 (5 bases each). CDR1 and CDR2 (germline): SEHNR, FQNEAQ (reference sequence). V was pared by 0 bases and J by 7 bases, with 15 bases between. This CDR3 spans 15 amino acids. This CDR3 is CASSLARGVRWTQYF. The DNA for the CDR3 is TGTGCCAGCAGCTTAGCGAGAGGGGTCAGATGGACCCAGTACTTC.

The chain has TRBV30 and TRBJ2-5; D may be TRBD1 or TRBD2 (5 bases each). Trimming cost V 5 bases and J 3 bases, with 16 bases left between them. This CDR3 is built from 14 residues. Per the germline V gene, CDR1 is GTSNPN and CDR2 is SVGIG (reference sequence). The CDR3 nucleotides are TGTGCCTGGTCATCTCCGGGACGAGAAGAGACCCAGTACTTC. Its protein product is CAWSSPGREETQYF.

This clone came up a few times. The chain employs TRBV7-6 and TRBJ2-7, with unresolved D. The CDR3 length is 15 residues. V lost 5 bases and J lost 2, with 16 bases in between. Germline lookup yields CDR1 SGHVS and CDR2 FNYEAQ. The CDR3, as DNA: TGTGCCAGCAGCGAACTCGTGACCGGCCCCTACGAGCAGTACTTC. Translating it yields CASSELVTGPYEQYF.